This T cell receptor (beta chain) stems from a study of blood T cell repertoires in COVID-19. V lost 2 bases and J lost 4; bases outside the gene matches: 11. The length of the CDR3 is 16 residues. Germline V gene data show CDR1 as MDHEN and CDR2 as SYDVKM. Only in-frame clones appear in the TCRdb table, and some are missing; sequencing was by immunoSEQ multiplex PCR. The data show over 350,000 clones, around 89% seen once. Input material: peripheral blood. The V gene is TRBV28, the J gene TRBJ2-7; TRBD2 agrees at 7 bases. The TCR originated in a woman aged 25 to 39 with acute or convalescent COVID-19. CDR3 DNA: TGTGCCAGCAGTTTAGGGGGGGGTACGTGGCCTTACGAGCAGTACTTC. It translates to CASSLGGGTWPYEQYF.